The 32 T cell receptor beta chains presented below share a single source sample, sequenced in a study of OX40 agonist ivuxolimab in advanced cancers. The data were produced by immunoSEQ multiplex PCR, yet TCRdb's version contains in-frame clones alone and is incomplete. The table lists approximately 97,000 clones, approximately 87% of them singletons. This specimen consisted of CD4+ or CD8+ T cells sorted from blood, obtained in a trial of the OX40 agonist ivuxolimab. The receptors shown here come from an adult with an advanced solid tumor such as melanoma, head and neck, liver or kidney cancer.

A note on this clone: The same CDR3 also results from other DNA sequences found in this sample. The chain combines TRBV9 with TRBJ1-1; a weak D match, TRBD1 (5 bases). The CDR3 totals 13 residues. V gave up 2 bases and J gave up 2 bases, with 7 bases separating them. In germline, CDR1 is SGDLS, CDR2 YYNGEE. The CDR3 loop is CASSVQGNTEAFF. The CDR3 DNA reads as TGTGCCAGCAGCGTGCAGGGTAACACTGAAGCTTTCTTT. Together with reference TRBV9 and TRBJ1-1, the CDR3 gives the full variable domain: DSGVTQTPKHLITATGQRVTLRCSPRSGDLSVYWYQQSLDQGLQFLIQYYNGEERAKGNILERFSAQQFPDLHSELNLSSLELGDSALYFCASSVQGNTEAFFGQGTRLTVV.

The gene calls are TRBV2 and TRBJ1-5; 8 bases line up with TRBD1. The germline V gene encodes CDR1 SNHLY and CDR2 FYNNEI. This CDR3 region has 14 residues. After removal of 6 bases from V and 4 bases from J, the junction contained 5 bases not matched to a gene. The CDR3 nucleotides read TGTGCCAGCAGAACGACAGGGGTAAATCAGCCCCAGCATTTT. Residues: CASRTTGVNQPQHF.

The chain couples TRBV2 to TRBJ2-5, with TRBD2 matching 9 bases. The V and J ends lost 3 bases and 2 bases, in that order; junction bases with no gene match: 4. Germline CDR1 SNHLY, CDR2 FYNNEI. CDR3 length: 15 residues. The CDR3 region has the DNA TGTGCCAGCAGTGAGCTAGCGGGGACTCAAGAGACCCAGTACTTC. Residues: CASSELAGTQETQYF. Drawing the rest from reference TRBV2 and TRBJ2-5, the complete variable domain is EPEVTQTPSHQVTQMGQEVILRCVPISNHLYFYWYRQILGQKVEFLVSFYNNEISEKSEIFDDQFSVERPDGSNFTLKIRSTKLEDSAMYFCASSELAGTQETQYFGPGTRLLVL.

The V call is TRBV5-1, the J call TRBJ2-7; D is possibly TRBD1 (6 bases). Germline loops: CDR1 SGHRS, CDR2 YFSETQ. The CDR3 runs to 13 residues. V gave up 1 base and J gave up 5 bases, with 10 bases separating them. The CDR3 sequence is CASSLMGANEQYF. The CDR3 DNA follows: TGCGCCAGCAGCTTGATGGGGGCAAACGAGCAGTACTTC.

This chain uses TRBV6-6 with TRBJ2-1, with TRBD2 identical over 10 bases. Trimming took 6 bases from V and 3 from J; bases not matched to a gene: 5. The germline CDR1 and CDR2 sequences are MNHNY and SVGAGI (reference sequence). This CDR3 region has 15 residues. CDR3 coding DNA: TGTGCCAGCAGGAATCCTAGCGGGGGCTACAATGAGCAGTTCTTC. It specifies CASRNPSGGYNEQFF.

CDR3 protein: CASRLTDTDTQYF. In nucleotides, the CDR3 is TGCGCCAGCAGACTGACAGACACAGATACGCAGTATTTT. The chain carries TRBV5-1 and TRBJ2-3, with D perhaps matching TRBD1 (5 bases). Trimming removed 5 bases from V and 2 bases from J, with 9 bases in between. Per the germline V gene, CDR1 is SGHRS and CDR2 is YFSETQ. This CDR3 contains 13 residues.

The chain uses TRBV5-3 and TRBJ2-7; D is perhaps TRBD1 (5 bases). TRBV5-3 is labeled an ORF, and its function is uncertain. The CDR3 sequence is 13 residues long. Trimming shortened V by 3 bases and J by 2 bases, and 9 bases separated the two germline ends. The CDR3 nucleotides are TGTGCCAGAAGCTCAGACAGCCCCTACGAGCAGTACTTC. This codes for CARSSDSPYEQYF.

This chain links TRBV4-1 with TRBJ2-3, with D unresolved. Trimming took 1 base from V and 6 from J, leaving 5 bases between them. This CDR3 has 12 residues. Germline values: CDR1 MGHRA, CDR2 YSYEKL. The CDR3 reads CASSQVLDTQYF. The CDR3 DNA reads TGCGCCAGCAGCCAAGTACTTGATACGCAGTATTTT.

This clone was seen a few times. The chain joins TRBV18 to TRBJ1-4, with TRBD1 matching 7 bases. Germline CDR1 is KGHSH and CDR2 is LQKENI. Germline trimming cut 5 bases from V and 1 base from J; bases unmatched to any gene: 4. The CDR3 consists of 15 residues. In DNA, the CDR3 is TGTGCCAGCTCATCACGACAGGGAACTAATGAAAAACTGTTTTTT. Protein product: CASSSRQGTNEKLFF.

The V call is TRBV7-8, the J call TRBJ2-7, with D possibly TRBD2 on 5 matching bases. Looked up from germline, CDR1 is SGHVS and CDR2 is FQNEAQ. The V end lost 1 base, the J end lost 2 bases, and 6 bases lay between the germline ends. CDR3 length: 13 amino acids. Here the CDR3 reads CASSLGGTYEQYF. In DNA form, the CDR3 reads TGTGCCAGCAGCTTAGGAGGGACCTACGAGCAGTACTTC. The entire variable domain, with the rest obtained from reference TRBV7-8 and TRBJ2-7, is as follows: GAGVSQSPRYKVAKRGQDVALRCDPISGHVSLFWYQQALGQGPEFLTYFQNEAQLDKSGLPSDRFFAERPEGSVSTLKIQRTQQEDSAVYLCASSLGGTYEQYFGPGTRLTVT.

CDR3 protein: CASSLSDRNTEAFF. DNA for the CDR3: TGTGCCAGCAGTTTATCGGACAGGAACACTGAAGCTTTCTTT. The chain uses TRBV27 and TRBJ1-1, with D perhaps TRBD1 (6 bases). The CDR3 contains 14 residues. Germline V lookup: CDR1 MNHEY, CDR2 SMNVEV (reference sequence). Trimming stripped 0 bases from V and 1 base from J, with 6 bases between.

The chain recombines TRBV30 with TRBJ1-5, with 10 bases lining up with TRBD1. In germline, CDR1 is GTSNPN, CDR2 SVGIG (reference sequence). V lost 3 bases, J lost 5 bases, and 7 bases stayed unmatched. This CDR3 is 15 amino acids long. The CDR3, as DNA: TGTGCCTGGAGCGAGACAGGGGGCGGATATCAGCCCCAGCATTTT. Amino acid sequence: CAWSETGGGYQPQHF. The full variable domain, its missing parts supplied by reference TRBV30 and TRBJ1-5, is SQTIHQWPATLVQPVGSPLSLECTVEGTSNPNLYWYRQAAGRGLQLLFYSVGIGQISSEVPQNLSASRPQDRQFILSSKKLLLSDSGFYLCAWSETGGGYQPQHFGDGTRLSIL.

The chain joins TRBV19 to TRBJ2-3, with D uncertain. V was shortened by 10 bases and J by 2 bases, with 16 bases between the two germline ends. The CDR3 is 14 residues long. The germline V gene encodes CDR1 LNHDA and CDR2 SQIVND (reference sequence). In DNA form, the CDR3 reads TGTGCCACGAGACAAGAGCTCCTCACAGATACGCAGTATTTT. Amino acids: CATRQELLTDTQYF.

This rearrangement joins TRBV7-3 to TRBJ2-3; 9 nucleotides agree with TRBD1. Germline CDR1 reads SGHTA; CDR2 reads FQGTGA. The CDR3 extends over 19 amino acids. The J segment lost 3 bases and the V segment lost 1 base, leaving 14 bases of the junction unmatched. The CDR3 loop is CASSLKAPAQGTGTDTQYF. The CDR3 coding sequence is TGTGCCAGCAGCTTAAAGGCCCCCGCACAGGGGACAGGGACAGATACGCAGTATTTT. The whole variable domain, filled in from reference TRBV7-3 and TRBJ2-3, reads GAGVSQTPSNKVTEKGKYVELRCDPISGHTALYWYRQSLGQGPEFLIYFQGTGAADDSGLPNDRFFAVRPEGSVSTLKIQRTERGDSAVYLCASSLKAPAQGTGTDTQYFGPGTRLTVL.

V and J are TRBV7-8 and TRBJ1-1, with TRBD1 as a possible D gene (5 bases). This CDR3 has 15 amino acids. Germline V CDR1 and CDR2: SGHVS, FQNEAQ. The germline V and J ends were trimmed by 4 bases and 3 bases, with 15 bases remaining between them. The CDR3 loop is CASSYLRVRDTEAFF. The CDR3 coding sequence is TGTGCCAGCAGCTATCTCAGGGTGAGGGACACTGAAGCTTTCTTT.

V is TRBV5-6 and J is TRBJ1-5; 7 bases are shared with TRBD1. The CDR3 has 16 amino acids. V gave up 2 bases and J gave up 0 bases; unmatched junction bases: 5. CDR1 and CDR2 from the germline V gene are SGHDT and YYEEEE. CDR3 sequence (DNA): TGTGCCAGCAGCTTTTACAGGGGTAATAGCAATCAGCCCCAGCATTTT. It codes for CASSFYRGNSNQPQHF.

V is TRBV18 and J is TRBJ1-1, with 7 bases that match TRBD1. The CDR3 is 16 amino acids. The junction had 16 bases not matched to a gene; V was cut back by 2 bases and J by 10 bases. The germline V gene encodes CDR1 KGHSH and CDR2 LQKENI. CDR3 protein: CASSPAPGGLETRAFF. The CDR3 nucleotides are TGTGCCAGCTCACCAGCACCAGGGGGGCTGGAAACCAGAGCTTTCTTT.

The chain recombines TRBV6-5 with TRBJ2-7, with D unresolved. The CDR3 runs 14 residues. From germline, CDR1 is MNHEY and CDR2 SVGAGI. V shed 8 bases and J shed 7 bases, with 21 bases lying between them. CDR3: CASRKELGLVEQYF. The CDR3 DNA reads TGTGCCAGCCGGAAGGAGTTAGGGTTGGTTGAGCAGTACTTC.

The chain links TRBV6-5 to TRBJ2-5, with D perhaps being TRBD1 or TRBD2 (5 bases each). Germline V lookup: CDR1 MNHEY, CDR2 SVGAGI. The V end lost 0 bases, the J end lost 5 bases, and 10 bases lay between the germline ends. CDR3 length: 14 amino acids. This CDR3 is CASSYSGRGETQYF. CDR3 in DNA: TGTGCCAGCAGTTACTCGGGGCGCGGGGAGACCCAGTACTTC.

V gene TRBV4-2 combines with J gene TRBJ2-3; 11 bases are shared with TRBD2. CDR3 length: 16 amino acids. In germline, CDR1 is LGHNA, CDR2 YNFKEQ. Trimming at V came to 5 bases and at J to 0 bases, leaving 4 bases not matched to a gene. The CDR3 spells CASSFRTSGSTDTQYF. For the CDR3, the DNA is TGTGCCAGCAGCTTCCGGACTAGCGGGAGCACAGATACGCAGTATTTT.

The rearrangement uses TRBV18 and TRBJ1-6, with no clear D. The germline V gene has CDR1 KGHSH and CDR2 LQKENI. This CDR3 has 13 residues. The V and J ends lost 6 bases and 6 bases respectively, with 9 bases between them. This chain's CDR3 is CASSLNPNSPLHF. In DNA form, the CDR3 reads TGTGCCAGCTCCCTTAACCCTAATTCACCCCTCCACTTT. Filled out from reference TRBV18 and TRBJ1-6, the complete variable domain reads NAGVMQNPRHLVRRRGQEARLRCSPMKGHSHVYWYRQLPEEGLKFMVYLQKENIIDESGMPKERFSAEFPKEGPSILRIQQVVRGDSAAYFCASSLNPNSPLHFGNGTRLTVT.

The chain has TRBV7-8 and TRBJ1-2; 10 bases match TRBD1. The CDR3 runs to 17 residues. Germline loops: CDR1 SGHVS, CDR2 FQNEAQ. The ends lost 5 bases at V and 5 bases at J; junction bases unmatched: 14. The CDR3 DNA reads TGTGCCAGCAGCATCCGCGGGACAGGGGCGAGGGTATATGGCTACACCTTC. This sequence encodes CASSIRGTGARVYGYTF.

This CDR3 is CASSWTGNEQYF. CDR3 DNA: TGTGCCAGCAGCTGGACAGGGAACGAGCAGTACTTC. The chain links TRBV16 to TRBJ2-7; 8 bases fit TRBD1. Germline-derived CDR1 and CDR2 are KGHSY and FQNENV. The junction had 2 bases not matched to a gene; V was cut back by 5 bases and J by 5 bases. This CDR3 comprises 12 residues.

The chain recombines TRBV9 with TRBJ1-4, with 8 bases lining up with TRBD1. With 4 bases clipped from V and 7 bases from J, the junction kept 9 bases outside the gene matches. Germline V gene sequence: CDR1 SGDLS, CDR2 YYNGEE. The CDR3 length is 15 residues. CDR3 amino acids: CASSLGQGRGEKLFF. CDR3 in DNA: TGTGCCAGCAGCCTCGGACAGGGTAGGGGTGAAAAACTGTTTTTT.

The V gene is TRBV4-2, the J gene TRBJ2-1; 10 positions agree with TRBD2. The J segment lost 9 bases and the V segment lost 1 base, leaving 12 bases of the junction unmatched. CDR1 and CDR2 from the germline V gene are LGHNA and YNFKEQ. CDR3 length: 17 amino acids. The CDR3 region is CASSQVKAGGPFGEQFF. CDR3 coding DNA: TGTGCCAGCAGCCAAGTTAAAGCGGGGGGGCCGTTCGGTGAGCAGTTCTTC.

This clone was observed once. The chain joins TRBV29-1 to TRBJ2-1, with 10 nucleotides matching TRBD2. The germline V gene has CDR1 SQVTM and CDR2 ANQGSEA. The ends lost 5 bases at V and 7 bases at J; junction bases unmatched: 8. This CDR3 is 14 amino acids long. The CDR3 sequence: CSVIGLAGANEQFF. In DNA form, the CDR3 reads TGCAGCGTTATCGGGCTAGCGGGAGCAAATGAGCAGTTCTTC.

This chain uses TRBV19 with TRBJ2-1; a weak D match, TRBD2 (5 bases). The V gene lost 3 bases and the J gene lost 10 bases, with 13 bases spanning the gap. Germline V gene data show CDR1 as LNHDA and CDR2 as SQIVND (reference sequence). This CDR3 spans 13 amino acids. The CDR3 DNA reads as TGTGCCAGTAGTATTGTCTTACGAGGGGAGCAGTTCTTC. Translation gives CASSIVLRGEQFF.

The CDR3 sequence is CASQRTANQPQHF. The CDR3 coding sequence is TGTGCCAGCCAAAGGACAGCAAATCAGCCCCAGCATTTT. This chain joins TRBV19 and TRBJ1-5; possible D gene TRBD1, 6 bases. There are 13 residues in the CDR3. V was trimmed by 9 bases and J by 4 bases, leaving 13 bases between them. Germline V lookup: CDR1 LNHDA, CDR2 SQIVND (reference sequence).

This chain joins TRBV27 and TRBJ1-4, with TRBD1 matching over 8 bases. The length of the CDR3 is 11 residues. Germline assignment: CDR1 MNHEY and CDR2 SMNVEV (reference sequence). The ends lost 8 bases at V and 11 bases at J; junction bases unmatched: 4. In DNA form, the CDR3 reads TGTGCCAGCGCGGACAGGGCGAAACTGTTTTTT. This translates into CASADRAKLFF.

The CDR3: CASSSGTGEGDTQYF. The CDR3 nucleotides are TGTGCCAGCAGCTCCGGGACAGGGGAAGGAGATACGCAGTATTTT. The chain uses TRBV2 and TRBJ2-3; 10 bases align to TRBD1. CDR1 and CDR2 from the germline V gene are SNHLY and FYNNEI. CDR3 length equals 15 residues. V shed 6 bases, J shed 5 bases, and the junction held 8 bases outside the gene matches.

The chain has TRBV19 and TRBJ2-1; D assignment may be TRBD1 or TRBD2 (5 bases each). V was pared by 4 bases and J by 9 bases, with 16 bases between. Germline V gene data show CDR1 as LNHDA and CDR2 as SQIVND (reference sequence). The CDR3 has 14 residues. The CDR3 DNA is TGTGCCAGTAGTAGAACCCGGGACGTGGGTGAGCAGTTCTTC. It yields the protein CASSRTRDVGEQFF.

In DNA form, the CDR3 reads TGTGCCAGCAGCTTAGACGACAGGGGTAACGGAAACACCATATATTTT. Protein sequence: CASSLDDRGNGNTIYF. This rearrangement joins TRBV7-9 to TRBJ1-3; 8 bases line up with TRBD1. The CDR3 extends over 16 amino acids. J lost 4 bases, V lost 1 base, and 6 bases had no gene match. Germline V gene sequence: CDR1 SEHNR, CDR2 FQNEAQ (reference sequence).